What follows describes a single T cell receptor beta chain. The data are from a study of T cells in tuberculosis. Whole-study context: CD1B tetramers identified T cells specific for mycobacterial lipid GMM.

V was pared by 2 bases and J by 0 bases, with 11 bases between. The germline gives CDR1 MNHEY, CDR2 SVGAGI. There are 16 residues in the CDR3. After thawing and overnight rest, PBMC were stained with GMM-loaded CD1B tetramer, viability dye and anti-CD3 for sorting. CD1B tetramers were loaded with Rhodococcus equi-derived C32 glucose monomycolate. About 100,000 tetramer-negative cells were sorted from each donor. Sequencing of TCR-alpha and TCR-beta chains was unpaired. Libraries were prepared by immunoSEQ multiplex PCR; TCRdb keeps only in-frame clonotypes and omits some of them. Of 55,000 to 60,000 clones listed, nearly 90% are singletons. Findings and limits, study-wide: Some low-affinity tetramer-binding T cells may be absent from this sample.

J is TRBJ1-3 and V is TRBV6-5; the D is unclear. Sequencing was performed on CD1b-GMM tetramer-negative cells sorted from PBMCs. This TCR was sampled from an adult woman with latent tuberculosis. As DNA, the CDR3 is TGTGCCAGCAGTTACGGTGACATCGACTCTGGAAACACCATATATTTT. It is translated as CASSYGDIDSGNTIYF.